These T cell receptor beta chains were read from a single sample in a study of shared clonotypes between healthy human individuals. Some clones are missing from TCRdb's copy, which holds only in-frame ones; the method was immunoSEQ multiplex PCR. The sample consists of roughly 1.4 million clones, 97% to 99% of them appearing once. The specimen was naive CD4+ T cells sorted from blood. All receptors derive from a man aged 30-40 years in good health. The CDR3 runs from the conserved cysteine through the conserved F or W. Each record gives: CDR3 protein, CDR3 DNA, J gene, V gene, D gene. A D gene is named only where the DNA matches it firmly.

CDR3: CASSPLGGDRGPQHF
DNA: TGTGCCAGCTCACCACTAGGAGGGGACCGAGGGCCCCAGCATTTT
J: TRBJ1-5
V: TRBV18
D: -

CDR3: CASSAGDSLTDTQYF
DNA: TGCGCCAGCAGCGCTGGGGACAGCCTCACAGATACGCAGTATTTT
J: TRBJ2-3
V: TRBV5-1
D: TRBD1

CDR3: CASSFGENTIYF
DNA: TGTGCCAGCAGCTTCGGGGAGAACACCATATATTTT
J: TRBJ1-3
V: TRBV7-8
D: -

CDR3: CASSPRGLSGSGKTQYF
DNA: TGTGCCAGCAGCCCTAGGGGCCTTAGCGGGAGCGGTAAGACCCAGTACTTC
J: TRBJ2-5
V: TRBV28
D: TRBD2

CDR3: CATSTRRGVGSNQPQHF
DNA: TGTGCCACCAGCACTAGACGGGGGGTCGGTAGCAATCAGCCCCAGCATTTT
J: TRBJ1-5
V: TRBV15
D: -

CDR3: CASSSRGREETQYF
DNA: TGTGCCAGCAGCTCCCGGGGTAGGGAAGAGACCCAGTACTTC
J: TRBJ2-5
V: TRBV11-3
D: -

CDR3: CASSRRWTSVHEQFF
DNA: TGTGCCAGCAGCAGACGCTGGACTAGCGTCCATGAGCAGTTCTTC
J: TRBJ2-1
V: TRBV14
D: TRBD2

CDR3: CASSLPGWNEQYF
DNA: TGTGCCAGTAGTCTTCCGGGATGGAACGAGCAGTACTTC
J: TRBJ2-7
V: TRBV19
D: -

CDR3: CASRLAGRTDTQYF
DNA: TGTGCCAGCAGGCTAGCGGGACGCACAGATACGCAGTATTTT
J: TRBJ2-3
V: TRBV28
D: TRBD2

CDR3: CASSQTTGRTEAFF
DNA: TGCGCCAGCAGCCAGACGACAGGCCGCACTGAAGCTTTCTTT
J: TRBJ1-1
V: TRBV4-3
D: -

CDR3: CASSPDPVYNEQFF
DNA: TGTGCCAGCTCACCAGATCCAGTCTACAATGAGCAGTTCTTC
J: TRBJ2-1
V: TRBV18
D: -

CDR3: CASSGAHRGQGELFF
DNA: TGCGCCAGCAGCGGGGCCCACAGGGGGCAAGGGGAGCTGTTTTTT
J: TRBJ2-2
V: TRBV5-1
D: TRBD1

CDR3: CASSPGLAGEGEQFF
DNA: TGCGCCAGCAGCCCGGGACTAGCGGGAGAGGGTGAGCAGTTCTTC
J: TRBJ2-1
V: TRBV5-1
D: TRBD2

CDR3: CASSVATRGGDQETQYF
DNA: TGTGCCAGCAGCGTAGCTACGAGGGGAGGCGACCAAGAGACCCAGTACTTC
J: TRBJ2-5
V: TRBV9
D: -

CDR3: CSVWGQKSYEQYF
DNA: TGCAGCGTTTGGGGACAAAAATCCTACGAGCAGTACTTC
J: TRBJ2-7
V: TRBV29-1
D: -

CDR3: CASSLAENTDTQYF
DNA: TGTGCCAGCAGCTTAGCAGAGAACACAGATACGCAGTATTTT
J: TRBJ2-3
V: TRBV7-3
D: -

CDR3: CASSNGLAGTYNEQFF
DNA: TGCGCCAGCAGCAACGGACTAGCGGGAACCTACAATGAGCAGTTCTTC
J: TRBJ2-1
V: TRBV5-1
D: TRBD2

CDR3: CASSFYNEQFF
DNA: TGTGCCAGCAGTTTCTACAATGAGCAGTTCTTC
J: TRBJ2-1
V: TRBV27
D: -